The T cell receptor (beta chain) under discussion was sequenced for a study of cytomegalovirus exposure and HLA in healthy donors. Findings of the study overall: In vitro confirmation showed three CMV-associated chains to be CMV antigen specific. Rare TCR sequences predominated, though certain public TCRs were found in many donors. Solely CMV serostatus was available to characterize immune exposure.

Remarks on this clone: Its antigen is as yet unknown.

PCR employed 60 Vbeta and 13 Jbeta primers. Sequencing used immunoSEQ multiplex PCR; TCRdb keeps in-frame clones, though not all of them. The sample lists approximately 290,000 clones; roughly 80% were seen once. In germline, CDR1 is MDHEN, CDR2 SYDVKM. Trimming stripped 3 bases from V and 0 bases from J, with 9 bases between. CDR3 size: 14 residues. The specimen sequenced was PBMCs. The J gene is TRBJ2-7, the V gene TRBV28, with a tentative D call TRBD2 (6 bases). This receptor was identified in a girl aged 2-10 years in good health and CMV-seronegative. The CDR3 coding sequence is TGTGCCAGCAGTTTTGCGGGAAGCTCCTACGAGCAGTACTTC. Translation gives CASSFAGSSYEQYF.